This passage covers 10 T cell receptor beta chains from one sample sequenced in a study of CD8+CD57+ T cells in acquired aplastic anemia. Profiling of TCR beta VDJ combinations and CDR3 sequences used genomic DNA as template. TCRdb recomputed calls from the reads with MiXCR, one row per CDR3 protein. In the table there are a few hundred thousand distinct CDR3 sequences, under 80% of which are singletons. The sample comprised sorted CD4+, CD8+, or CD8+CD57+ T cells (not recorded which) from PBMCs. Every receptor here comes from a human donor in good health, serving as a control.

This clonotype was seen many times. The V and J genes are TRBV7-9 and TRBJ2-2, with D possibly being TRBD2 (5 bases). Germline CDR1 reads SEHNR; CDR2 reads FQNEAQ (reference sequence). The CDR3 length is 15 residues. Trimming removed 1 base at V and 6 bases at J, with 12 bases between. CDR3 loop: CASSLGETTAGELFF. CDR3 in DNA: TGTGCCAGCAGCTTAGGCGAGACTACGGCCGGGGAGCTGTTTTTT.

This chain links TRBV6-5 with TRBJ1-6; 9 bases are shared with TRBD1. Unmatched junction bases numbered 7, after V lost 4 bases and J lost 6 bases. This CDR3 contains 16 residues. CDR1 and CDR2 from the germline V gene are MNHEY and SVGAGI. CDR3 loop: CASSSPPGQGNSPLHF. The DNA for the CDR3 is TGTGCCAGCAGTTCCCCCCCGGGACAGGGTAATTCACCCCTCCACTTT.

Details on this clonotype: This clone may be a read error of a much larger clone one base away. The CDR3 DNA reads as TGTGCCAGCAGACCTTCACAGGGGGATCGCTACACCTTC. Translation: CASRPSQGDRYTF. The V and J genes are TRBV2 and TRBJ1-2; 8 bases agree with TRBD1. Trimming cost V 6 bases and J 9 bases; bases outside gene matches: 9. Germline V CDR1 and CDR2: SNHLY, FYNNEI. This CDR3 comprises 13 residues.

The chain is built from TRBV20-1 and TRBJ2-2, with a tentative D call TRBD1 (6 bases). Looked up from germline, CDR1 is DFQATT and CDR2 is SNEGSKA (reference sequence). The CDR3 sequence is 14 residues long. V lost 3 bases to trimming and J lost 6 bases, with 14 bases between them. The CDR3 spells CSARVGTRAGELFF. For the CDR3, the DNA is TGCAGTGCTAGGGTCGGGACAAGGGCCGGGGAGCTGTTTTTT.

A few counts support this clonotype. The V gene is TRBV6-9, the J gene TRBJ1-6; no definite D call. V was pared by 5 bases and J by 7 bases, with 18 bases between. The V gene's germline CDR1 is MNHGY and CDR2 SVAAGI. The CDR3 is 16 amino acids. The CDR3 region has the DNA TGTGCCAGCAGTGCTGGAGGACCGGTCTGGAATTCACCCCTCCACTTT. It yields the protein CASSAGGPVWNSPLHF.

This clonotype was found many times. The rearrangement joins TRBV11-2 to TRBJ2-7; TRBD1 aligns across 10 bases. Germline assignment: CDR1 SGHAT and CDR2 FQNNGV. The CDR3 is 15 residues long. With V trimmed by 5 bases and J by 6 bases, 10 bases remained unmatched. For the CDR3, the DNA is TGTGCCAGCAGCCTGACCGGGACAGGGGCCTCCGAGCAGTACTTC. The encoded protein is CASSLTGTGASEQYF.

Concerning this clonotype itself: This is likely a read error, given that the CDR3 carries no conserved phenylalanine or tryptophan at its end. This chain uses TRBV7-8 with TRBJ1-5, with a tentative D call TRBD1 (5 bases). The V gene lost 8 bases and the J gene lost 7 bases, with 21 bases spanning the gap. CDR3 size: 15 residues. Germline CDR1 reads SGHVS; CDR2 reads FQNEAQ. CDR3 DNA: TGTGCCAGCCGAAGATGGGGCAGTAGCAGCCAGCCCCAGCATTCT. Translated, it gives CASRRWGSSSQPQHS.

Remarks on this clonotype: As the CDR3 is not closed by the conserved phenylalanine or tryptophan, this likely results from a read error. Because the CDR3's place on the DNA is in doubt, the DNA is left out and the CDR3 is given as listed by TCRdb. This sequence joins TRBV2 and TRBJ1-2; the DNA was not used to check the table's D call, TRBD1. Germline-derived CDR1 and CDR2 are SNHLY and FYNNEI. Ends included, the CDR3 has 15 residues. The CDR3 protein is CASSLVGGAVYGYTI.

This clonotype was observed a single time. The CDR3 sequence is CASSPGVSYNSPLHF. CDR3 coding DNA: TGTGCCAGCAGCCCAGGGGTCTCCTATAATTCACCCCTCCACTTT. V is TRBV7-2 and J is TRBJ1-6; a possible D gene is TRBD1 (6 bases). CDR3 length: 15 amino acids. With 5 bases removed from V and 0 bases from J, the gap between germline ends came to 8 bases. CDR1 SGHTA and CDR2 FQGNSA come from the germline V gene.

The chain has TRBV12-3 or TRBV12-4 and TRBJ1-2, with TRBD1 identical over 7 bases. This CDR3 region has 16 residues. Losses at the gene ends were 3 bases for V and 3 bases for J; bases not matched to a gene: 10. The CDR3 DNA reads as TGTGCCAGCAGTTTGTCGGACAGGACCCGCTACTATGGCTACACCTTC. It is translated as CASSLSDRTRYYGYTF.